This T cell receptor beta chain was documented in a study of cytomegalovirus exposure and HLA in healthy donors. Healthy bone marrow donors made up the donors. CDR3 length: 14 amino acids. In germline, CDR1 is LGHNA, CDR2 YNFKEQ. V was cut by 0 bases and J by 2 bases, with 7 bases left in between. Notes on this clone: The antigen is not known.

The PCR employed 60 Vbeta primers together with 13 Jbeta primers. This table comes from immunoSEQ multiplex PCR, and its TCRdb copy is limited to in-frame clones, with some not included. The data contain around 100,000 clones, over 70% of them singletons. Overall study findings and caveats: Donor immune exposure was known only as CMV serostatus. Cytomegalovirus status was reportedly diagnosed by the classifier with high specificity and sensitivity.

The material sequenced was PBMCs. The chain combines TRBV4-2 with TRBJ1-2; D perhaps matches TRBD1 (5 bases). This TCR was recovered from a man aged 50 to 59 in good health and CMV-seropositive. DNA for the CDR3: TGTGCCAGCAGCCAAGATCCAGGGAACTATGGCTACACCTTC. It is translated as CASSQDPGNYGYTF.